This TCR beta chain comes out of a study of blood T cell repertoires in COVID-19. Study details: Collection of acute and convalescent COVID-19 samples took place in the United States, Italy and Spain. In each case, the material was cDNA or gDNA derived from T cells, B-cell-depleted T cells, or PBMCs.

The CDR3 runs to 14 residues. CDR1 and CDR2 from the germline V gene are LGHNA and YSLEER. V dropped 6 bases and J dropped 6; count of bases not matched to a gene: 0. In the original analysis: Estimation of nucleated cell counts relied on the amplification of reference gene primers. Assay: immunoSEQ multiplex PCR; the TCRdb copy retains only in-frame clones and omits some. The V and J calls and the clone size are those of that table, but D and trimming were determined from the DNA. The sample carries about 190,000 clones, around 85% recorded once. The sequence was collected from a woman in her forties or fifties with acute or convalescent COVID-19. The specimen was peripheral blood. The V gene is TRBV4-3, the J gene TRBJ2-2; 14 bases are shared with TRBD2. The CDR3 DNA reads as TGCGCCAGCAGGGGACTAGCGGGAGCCGGGGAGCTGTTTTTT. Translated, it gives CASRGLAGAGELFF.